This TCR beta chain comes out of a study of blood T cells in healthy people across ages. V shed 5 bases and J 3 bases; nucleotides not matched to a gene: 6. The CDR3 extends over 15 amino acids. CDR1 is KGHDR and CDR2 is SFDVKD in the germline V gene. PCR was performed a second time for roughly 7 to 12 cycles using a sample-barcoded 5' primer and a J-beta primer mix. TCRdb re-analysed the 5' RACE reads in MiXCR, keeping a single row per CDR3 protein. The data hold around 800,000 distinct CDR3 sequences, with 44% observed a single time. This TCR was sampled from a man in his sixties in good health. Sequenced: blood. The rearrangement links TRBV24-1 to TRBJ2-3, with TRBD1 matching over 8 bases. In DNA form, the CDR3 reads TGTGCCACCAGTGGCCAACAGGGGGGAACAGATACGCAGTATTTT. Encoded protein: CATSGQQGGTDTQYF.